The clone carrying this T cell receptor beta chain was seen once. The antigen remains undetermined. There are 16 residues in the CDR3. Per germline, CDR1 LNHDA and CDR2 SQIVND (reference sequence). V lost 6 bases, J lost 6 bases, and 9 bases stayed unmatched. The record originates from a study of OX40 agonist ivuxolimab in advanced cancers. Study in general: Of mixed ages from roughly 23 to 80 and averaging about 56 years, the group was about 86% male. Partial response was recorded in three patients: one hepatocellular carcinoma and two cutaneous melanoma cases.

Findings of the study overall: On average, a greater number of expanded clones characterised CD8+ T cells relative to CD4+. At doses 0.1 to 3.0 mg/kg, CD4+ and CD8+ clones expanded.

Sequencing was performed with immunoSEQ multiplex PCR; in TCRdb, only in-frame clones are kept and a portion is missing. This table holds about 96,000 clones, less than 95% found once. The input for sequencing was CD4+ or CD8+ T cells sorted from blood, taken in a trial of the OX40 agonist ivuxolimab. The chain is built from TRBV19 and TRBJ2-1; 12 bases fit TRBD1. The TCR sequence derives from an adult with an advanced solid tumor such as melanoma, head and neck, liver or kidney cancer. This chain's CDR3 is CASRNRGQGAGNEQFF. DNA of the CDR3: TGTGCCAGTAGAAATAGGGGACAGGGGGCGGGCAATGAGCAGTTCTTC.